This TCR beta chain was sequenced during a study of T-cell memory formation after mild COVID-19 (dated by TCRdb to the early 2020s). Concerning the study at large: TCR sequence clusters from the two donors were found to be largely donor specific. Longitudinal TCRalpha and TCRbeta repertoire sequencing tracked T-cell clones expanding and contracting after mild COVID-19 in two donors. Two young, previously healthy adult volunteers, one female and one male, were included in the cohort. What the research found in general, with its limitations: The study included only a couple of mild cases, and larger cohorts that include severe cases with pre-infection samples were judged to be necessary. Clones contracting from day 15 to 85 had balanced CD4/CD8 phenotypes, while a second wave expanding from day 15 to 37 was biased towards CD4+. Some responding clones were found in pre-infection memory, which suggests that pre-existing cross-reactive memory T cells took part in the SARS-CoV-2 response. Whether the second-wave clones peaking on day 37 were SARS-CoV-2 specific was not confirmed. Contracting CD4+ clones were found mainly in CM and EM memory subsets, while CD8+ clones were enriched in EMRA.

This clonotype was recorded a few times. Its specific antigen is unknown. No qualities accompany the bases; no much larger clone lies one base away. Ficoll-Paque density gradient centrifugation was the method used to isolate PBMCs. Germline trimming: 3 bases from V, 7 bases from J; junction bases outside gene matches: 7. CDR1 and CDR2 (KGHSH, LQKENI) derive from the germline V gene. Its CDR3 holds 15 amino acids, cysteine through phenylalanine. Only CDR3 DNA remains: 45 bases, in frame from the first base. The data were produced on an Illumina NovaSeq 6000. Using 5'RACE with constant-segment primers, TCRalpha and TCRbeta cDNA libraries were constructed, with sample barcodes and unique molecular identifiers added in the process. RNA was extracted from every sample with Trizol reagent. The libraries were amplified in two PCR steps, and the second step added a second sample barcode and Illumina TruSeq adapters. The libraries were sequenced on an Illumina NovaSeq using 2 x 150 bp paired-end reads. Per the source publication's procedure: Reads were demultiplexed and collapsed into UMI-guided consensus sequences with migec v1.2.7. With mixcr v2.1.11, UMI consensuses were aligned to TRA and TRB V and J templates and assembled into clonotypes. Expanded or contracted clonotypes were those called significant by both edgeR and NoisET, with noise models trained on biological replicates. For edgeR calls, a false discovery rate-adjusted p below 0.01 and a log2 fold-change threshold of 1 were applied. As an exploratory analysis of dynamics, max-normalized trajectories of the 1000 most abundant clonotypes were examined with PCA combined with hierarchical clustering. Each responding clone was given a CD4 or CD8 phenotype based on the CD4+ and CD8+ repertoires, which had been sequenced separately. TCRdb ran its own pipeline on the public reads, namely fastp trimming at Q25 and MiXCR clone calling, and kept in-frame beta chains. All rows with the same CDR3 protein become a single entry with the most common DNA and genes. TCRdb's processing, not the authors' own work, is the source of the V and J calls. The sample table contains fewer than 650,000 distinct CDR3 sequences; only one count was recorded for less than 25% of them. The ten largest clonotypes hold approximately 8.4% of the sample.

Sequencing was done on a sample of PBMCs or a T cell subset sorted from them (not recorded which). This TCR was recovered from an adult woman who had mild COVID-19 (a few samples of this study predate the infection). The sample titles of this study are shuffled in the database, so cell type and time point are left out; the donor was told from shared clones. The V gene is TRBV18 and the J gene is TRBJ1-5, with TRBD1 identical over 9 junction bases. The CDR3 region: CASSPAQGARQPQHF. The nucleotide sequence reads as follows: TGTGCCAGCTCACCCGCACAGGGGGCGAGACAGCCCCAGCATTTT.